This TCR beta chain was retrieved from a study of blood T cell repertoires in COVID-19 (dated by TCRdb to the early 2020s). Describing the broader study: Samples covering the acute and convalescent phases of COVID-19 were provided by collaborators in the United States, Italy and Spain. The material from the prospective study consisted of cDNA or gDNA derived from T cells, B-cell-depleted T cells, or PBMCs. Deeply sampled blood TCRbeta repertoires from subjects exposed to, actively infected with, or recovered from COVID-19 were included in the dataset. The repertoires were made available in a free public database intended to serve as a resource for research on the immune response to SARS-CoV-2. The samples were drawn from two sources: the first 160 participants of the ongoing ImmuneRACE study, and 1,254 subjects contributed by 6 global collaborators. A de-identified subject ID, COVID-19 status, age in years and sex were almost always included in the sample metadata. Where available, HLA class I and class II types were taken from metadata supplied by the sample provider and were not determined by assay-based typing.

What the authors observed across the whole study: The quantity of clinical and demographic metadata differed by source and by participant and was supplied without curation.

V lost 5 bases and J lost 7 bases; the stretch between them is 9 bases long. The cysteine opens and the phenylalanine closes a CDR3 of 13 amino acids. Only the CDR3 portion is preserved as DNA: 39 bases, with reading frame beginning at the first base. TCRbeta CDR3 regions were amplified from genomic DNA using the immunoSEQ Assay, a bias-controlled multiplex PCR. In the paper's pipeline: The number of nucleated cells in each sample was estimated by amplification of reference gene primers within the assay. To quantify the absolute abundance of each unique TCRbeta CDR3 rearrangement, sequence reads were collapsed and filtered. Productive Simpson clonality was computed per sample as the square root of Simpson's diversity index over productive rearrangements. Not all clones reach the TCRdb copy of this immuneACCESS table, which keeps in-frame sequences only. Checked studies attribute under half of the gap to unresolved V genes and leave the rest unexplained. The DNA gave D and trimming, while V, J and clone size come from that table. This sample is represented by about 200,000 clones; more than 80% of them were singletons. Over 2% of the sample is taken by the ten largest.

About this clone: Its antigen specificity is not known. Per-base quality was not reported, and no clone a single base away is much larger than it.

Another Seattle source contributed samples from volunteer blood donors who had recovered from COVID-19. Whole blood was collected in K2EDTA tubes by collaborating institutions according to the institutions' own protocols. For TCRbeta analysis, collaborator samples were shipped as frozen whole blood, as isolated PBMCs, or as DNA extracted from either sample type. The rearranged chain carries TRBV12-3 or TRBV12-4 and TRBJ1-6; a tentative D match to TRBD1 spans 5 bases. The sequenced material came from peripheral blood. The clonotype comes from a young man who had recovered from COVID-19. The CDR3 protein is CASSPKGNSPLHF. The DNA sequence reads TGTGCCAGCAGTCCAAAGGGGAATTCACCCCTCCACTTT.